The 15 T cell receptor beta chains in this list originate from one sample, sequenced in a study of T-cell memory formation after mild COVID-19. TCRdb called the 5' RACE reads again in MiXCR, with one record for every CDR3 protein. This sample yields about 310,000 distinct CDR3 sequences, of which less than 20% are seen a single time; approximately 21% belongs to the top ten. Sequencing used PBMCs or a T cell subset sorted from them (not recorded which). These receptor sequences come from a man between 18 and 35 years old who had mild COVID-19 (a few samples of this study predate the infection). Cell type and time point are not known.

A few counts support this clonotype. The CDR3, as DNA: TGCGCCAGCAGCCCCTATAGCGGGGGCGGCACCGGGGAGCTGTTTTTT. Translated, it gives CASSPYSGGGTGELFF. The V call is TRBV4-3, the J call TRBJ2-2; 9 positions match TRBD2. Germline CDR1 and CDR2: LGHNA and YSLEER. CDR3 size: 16 residues. V dropped 4 bases and J dropped 4; count of bases not matched to a gene: 7.

This clonotype has more than one count but fewer than ten. The CDR3 is CASSLPGQYQKLFF. CDR3 nucleotide sequence: TGTGCCAGCTCATTACCGGGACAGTATCAAAAACTGTTTTTT. The chain carries TRBV18 and TRBJ1-4, with TRBD1 matching 7 bases. J gave up 9 bases and V 5 bases, and 9 bases lay outside the gene matches. This CDR3 is 14 amino acids long. Per the germline V gene, CDR1 is KGHSH and CDR2 is LQKENI. Based on the CDR3 plus reference TRBV18 and TRBJ1-4, the full variable domain is NAGVMQNPRHLVRRRGQEARLRCSPMKGHSHVYWYRQLPEEGLKFMVYLQKENIIDESGMPKERFSAEFPKEGPSILRIQQVVRGDSAAYFCASSLPGQYQKLFFGSGTQLSVL.

The chain couples TRBV23-1 to TRBJ1-5; D is unresolved. TRBV23-1 counts as an open reading frame of uncertain function. CDR3 length: 17 amino acids. The V end lost 0 bases, the J end lost 10 bases, and 22 bases lay between the germline ends. The CDR3 protein is CASSQSRGRICNCPQHF. DNA of the CDR3: TGCGCCAGCAGTCAATCCCGAGGACGAATTTGCAATTGTCCCCAGCATTTT.

The chain carries TRBV6-5 and TRBJ1-1; possibly TRBD1 for D (5 bases). Trimming took off 5 bases at V and 4 bases at J, with 17 bases between the two ends. Germline loops: CDR1 MNHEY, CDR2 SVGAGI. This CDR3 has 15 residues. Written as DNA, the CDR3 is TGTGCCAGCAGTAACCCCGGGACGGCTGGCACTGAAGCTTTCTTT. Its translation is CASSNPGTAGTEAFF.

This chain uses TRBV7-2 with TRBJ2-2; D call uncertain. CDR1 is SGHTA, CDR2 FQGNSA, per germline. V was trimmed by 4 bases and J by 0 bases, leaving 6 bases between them. The CDR3 is made up of 14 amino acids. The CDR3 here is CASSSRSNTGELFF. In nucleotides, the CDR3 is TGTGCCAGCAGCTCCAGGTCGAACACCGGGGAGCTGTTTTTT.

This clonotype has more than one count but fewer than ten. The chain links TRBV29-1 to TRBJ1-5; 8 bases map to TRBD1. J gave up 2 bases and V 5 bases, and 5 bases lay outside the gene matches. CDR1 SQVTM and CDR2 ANQGSEA come from the germline V gene. This CDR3 has 14 residues. For the CDR3, the DNA is TGCAGCGTTACCGAGACAGGGGGCAATCAGCCCCAGCATTTT. This codes for CSVTETGGNQPQHF.

A few counts support this clonotype. CDR3 DNA: TGTGCCAGCAGTGAACTTAAACTCCGGGACGGCTCCCTGTCCCAGTTCTTC. This sequence encodes CASSELKLRDGSLSQFF. The J gene is TRBJ2-1, the V gene TRBV6-1; D is tentatively TRBD1 or TRBD2 (5 bases each). This CDR3 contains 17 residues. Trimming took 2 bases from V and 13 from J, leaving 27 bases between them. Germline-derived CDR1 and CDR2 are MNHNS and SASEGT.

The gene calls are TRBV7-3 and TRBJ2-2; 9 nucleotides agree with TRBD2. Per germline, CDR1 SGHTA and CDR2 FQGTGA. Germline trimming cut 5 bases from V and 6 bases from J; bases unmatched to any gene: 7. The CDR3 covers 15 residues. This CDR3 is CASSAAGGQSGELFF. The DNA of the CDR3 is TGTGCCAGCAGCGCCGCGGGGGGGCAATCCGGGGAGCTGTTTTTT.

This chain connects TRBV12-3 or TRBV12-4 to TRBJ2-5; D may be TRBD2 (6 bases). The CDR3 extends over 14 amino acids. Trimming pared 6 bases from V and 0 bases from J, leaving 11 bases between. The CDR3 loop is CASRPGEYQETQYF. The CDR3 bases are TGTGCCAGCAGACCGGGGGAGTACCAAGAGACCCAGTACTTC.

There are a few counts of this clonotype. This rearrangement joins TRBV7-8 to TRBJ1-6, with D possibly TRBD1 on 6 matching bases. V was clipped by 6 bases and J by 7 bases, with 13 bases between them. The germline V gene has CDR1 SGHVS and CDR2 FQNEAQ. There are 14 residues in the CDR3. CDR3 amino acids: CASSYRQANSPLHF. The DNA of the CDR3 is TGTGCCAGCAGTTACAGACAGGCCAATTCACCCCTCCACTTT.

The V call is TRBV12-3 or TRBV12-4, the J call TRBJ1-1; D call uncertain. This CDR3 spans 14 amino acids. Trimming took 7 bases from V and 0 from J, leaving 12 bases between them. CDR3 loop: CASTSASMNTEAFF. CDR3 sequence (DNA): TGTGCCAGCACCTCGGCGAGTATGAACACTGAAGCTTTCTTT.

This clonotype has more than one count but fewer than ten. DNA of the CDR3: TGCGCCAGCAGTAACTCGGGACAGGGGTACCACGAGCAGTACTTC. The encoded protein is CASSNSGQGYHEQYF. The V gene is TRBV10-2, the J gene TRBJ2-7, with TRBD1 matching over 10 bases. The germline V gene encodes CDR1 WSHSY and CDR2 SAAADI. V shed 5 bases and J 5 bases; nucleotides not matched to a gene: 9. This CDR3 contains 15 residues.

The V call is TRBV12-5, the J call TRBJ1-5; D unclear. This CDR3 contains 13 residues. Germline V gene lookup returns CDR1 LGHNT and CDR2 FRNRAP. With 8 bases removed from V and 0 bases from J, the gap between germline ends came to 8 bases. DNA of the CDR3: TGTGCTAGTAAGGAATATAGCAATCAGCCCCAGCATTTT. This codes for CASKEYSNQPQHF.

The chain employs TRBV4-3 and TRBJ1-2; possibly TRBD1 for D (6 bases). CDR1 is LGHNA and CDR2 is YSLEER in the germline V gene. The CDR3 is 15 amino acids. Trimming cost V 0 bases and J 3 bases, with 11 bases left between them. This CDR3 is CASSQETNRDYGYTF. DNA for the CDR3: TGCGCCAGCAGCCAAGAGACAAACAGGGACTATGGCTACACCTTC.

The chain is built from TRBV5-4 and TRBJ1-6; TRBD1 agrees at 11 bases. Germline trimming cut 5 bases from V and 5 bases from J; bases unmatched to any gene: 6. There are 16 residues in the CDR3. Germline V lookup: CDR1 SGHNT, CDR2 YYREEE (reference sequence). The CDR3 is CASRALDRGHNSPLHF. CDR3 sequence (DNA): TGTGCCAGCAGAGCCTTGGACAGGGGGCATAATTCACCCCTCCACTTT.